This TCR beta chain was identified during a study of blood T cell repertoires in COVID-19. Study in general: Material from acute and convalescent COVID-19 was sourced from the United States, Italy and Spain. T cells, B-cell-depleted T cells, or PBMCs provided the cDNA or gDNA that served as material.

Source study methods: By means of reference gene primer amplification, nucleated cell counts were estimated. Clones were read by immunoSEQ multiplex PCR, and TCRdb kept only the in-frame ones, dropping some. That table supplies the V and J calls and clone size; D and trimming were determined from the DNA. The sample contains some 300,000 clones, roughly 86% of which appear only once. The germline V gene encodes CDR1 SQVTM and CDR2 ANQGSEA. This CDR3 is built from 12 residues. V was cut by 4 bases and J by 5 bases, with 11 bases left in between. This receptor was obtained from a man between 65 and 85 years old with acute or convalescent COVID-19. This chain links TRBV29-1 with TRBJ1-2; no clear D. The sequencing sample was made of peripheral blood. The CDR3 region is CSVAEGGYGYTF. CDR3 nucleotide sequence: TGCAGCGTTGCTGAGGGAGGGTATGGCTACACCTTC.